The TCR beta chain under discussion was sequenced for a study of CD8+CD57+ T cells in acquired aplastic anemia. Study background: Across the sorted CD4+ and CD8+ cells, DNA amounts averaged roughly 3.5 ug.

This clonotype has at least ten counts. Antigen specificity is unknown. Study-wide results and limits: In common between the patients and the controls were approximately 28 CD8+ CDR3 sequences.

Germline V gives CDR1 MNHNS, CDR2 SASEGT. V shed 6 bases and J shed 9 bases, with 18 bases lying between them. CDR3 length: 13 residues. Genomic DNA was employed as the template in profiling TCR beta VDJ and CDR3. In TCRdb, the reads were re-called with MiXCR into one record per CDR3 protein. The table shows approximately 150,000 distinct CDR3 sequences, with roughly 50% occurring only once. Sequencing involved patients with CD8+CD57+ cell expansion previously shown by flow cytometry. Specimen: sorted CD4+, CD8+, or CD8+CD57+ T cells (not recorded which) from PBMCs. The source is a human donor with aplastic anemia. V usage is TRBV6-1 and J usage is TRBJ2-7; a possible D gene is TRBD2 (5 bases). The CDR3 DNA follows: TGTGCCAGCAGAGTAGACGGATCCGAGGGGCAGTACTTC. This gives the protein CASRVDGSEGQYF.